This TCR beta chain was recovered during a study of blood T cell repertoires in COVID-19. Whole-study context: In each case, the material was cDNA or gDNA derived from T cells, B-cell-depleted T cells, or PBMCs.

Trimming removed 5 bases from V and 5 bases from J; junction bases left unmatched: 12. The V gene's germline CDR1 is MNHNY and CDR2 SVGAGI (reference sequence). The length of the CDR3 is 17 residues. In the original analysis: Nucleated cell number was recorded as an estimate derived from reference gene primer amplification. TCRdb keeps only in-frame clones here, not all; method: immunoSEQ multiplex PCR. The D gene and trimming were derived from the DNA, and the V and J assignments and clone size from that table. The sample yields about 250,000 clones, about 84% seen once. Sequencing was performed on peripheral blood. The source is a woman of 80 years or more with COVID-19, enrolled during active disease. The gene calls are TRBV6-6 and TRBJ2-5, with 12 positions matching TRBD1. CDR3 DNA: TGTGCCAGCAGTCAACAAGCCGGGACAGGGGGCCGGGAGACCCAGTACTTC. Its protein product is CASSQQAGTGGRETQYF.